This TCR beta chain was identified in a study of blood T cells in healthy people across ages. Study-level findings and limits: Using unsorted PBMCs precluded a conclusive naive versus antigen-experienced comparison.

Per sample, a minimum of 6.5 million PBMCs were isolated. This clonotype was seen many times. Its antigen remains unidentified. A sample-barcoded 5' primer and a J-beta primer mix were used in a second PCR of about 7 to 12 cycles. TCRdb independently ran MiXCR on the 5' RACE reads; one entry per CDR3 protein. The sample consists of around 620,000 distinct CDR3 sequences, about 26% of them appearing once. Germline V gene data show CDR1 as SGHTA and CDR2 as FQGNSA. CDR3 length equals 17 residues. The trim removed 5 bases at V and 6 bases at J, leaving 8 bases unmatched. The rearrangement joins TRBV7-2 to TRBJ2-2; 14 bases are shared with TRBD2. This sequence originates from a woman between 65 and 79 years old in good health. The sample was blood. The CDR3 reads CASSLTSGGAIAGELFF. The CDR3, as DNA: TGTGCCAGCAGCCTGACTAGCGGGGGGGCCATCGCCGGGGAGCTGTTTTTT.